The present entry profiles one T cell receptor beta chain with its context. Its antigen is unknown. Together with a sample-barcoded 5' primer, a J-beta primer mix was included in a second PCR lasting roughly 7 to 11 cycles. In TCRdb, the 5' RACE reads were re-called with MiXCR into one record per CDR3 protein. Counted here are hundreds of thousands of distinct CDR3 sequences, more than 45% occurring once; the ten biggest clones make up less than 15%. The V and J ends lost 2 bases and 4 bases, in that order; junction bases with no gene match: 9. This CDR3 contains 16 residues. CDR1 and CDR2 (germline): SQVTM, ANQGSEA. This sample is drawn from a study of blood T cells in healthy people across ages. Study-level results: It was not known whether donors were CMV positive (a possible confounder of expanded clonotype changes). Estimates of total diversity, which came from one million sequenced T cells, were considered to be underestimates.

Sequencing was done on a sample of blood. The receptor was isolated from an elderly woman in good health. V and J are TRBV29-1 and TRBJ2-3; TRBD2 matches at 10 bases. The CDR3 reads CSVERLAGNPPDTQYF. As DNA, the CDR3 is TGCAGCGTTGAACGACTAGCGGGTAACCCCCCAGATACGCAGTATTTT.